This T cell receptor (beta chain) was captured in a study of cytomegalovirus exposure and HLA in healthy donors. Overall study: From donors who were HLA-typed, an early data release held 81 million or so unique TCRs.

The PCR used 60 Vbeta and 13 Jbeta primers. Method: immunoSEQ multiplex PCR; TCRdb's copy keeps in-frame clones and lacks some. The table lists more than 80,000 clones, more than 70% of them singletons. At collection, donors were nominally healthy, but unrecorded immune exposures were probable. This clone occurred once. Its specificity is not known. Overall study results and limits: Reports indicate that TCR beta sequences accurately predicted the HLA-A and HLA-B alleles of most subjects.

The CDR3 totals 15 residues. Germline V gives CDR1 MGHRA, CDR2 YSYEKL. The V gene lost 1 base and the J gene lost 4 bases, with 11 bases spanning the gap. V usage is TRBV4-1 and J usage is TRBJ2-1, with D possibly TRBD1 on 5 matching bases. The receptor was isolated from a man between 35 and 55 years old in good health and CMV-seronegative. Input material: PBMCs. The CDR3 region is CASSQGGRPYNEQFF. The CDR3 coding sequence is TGCGCCAGCAGCCAAGGGGGCAGGCCGTACAATGAGCAGTTCTTC.